This TCR beta chain was captured in a study of T cells in tumors after PD-1 blockade. Study summary: Patients received pembrolizumab 200 mg every 3 weeks or cemiplimab 350 mg every 2 weeks. During anti-PD-1 treatment, some patients continued daily vismodegib 150 mg.

As regards this clone: The antigen is unknown.

The CDR3 has 17 residues. Trimming pared 5 bases from V and 0 bases from J, leaving 20 bases between. Germline CDR1 and CDR2: SGHNT and YYREEE (reference sequence). The protocol was immunoSEQ multiplex PCR, while the TCRdb copy is restricted to in-frame clones and leaves out a portion. The sample records 20,000 to 30,000 clones, around four fifths being singletons. General study findings and limits: Roughly two fifths of tumor TCR clonotypes were also found in blood.

This rearrangement joins TRBV5-4 to TRBJ1-2; no definite D call. This receptor was obtained from a human donor with basal cell carcinoma. This sample comprised PBMCs, obtained after anti-PD-1 treatment. The CDR3 coding sequence is TGTGCCAGCAGAATAACCCCCTCCCGGGGATCTAACTATGGCTACACCTTC. It specifies CASRITPSRGSNYGYTF.